This TCR beta chain was sequenced for a study of naive and memory T cell subsets. By sample share, this clonotype is medium-sized. The CDR3 length is 16 residues. Trimming shortened V by 3 bases and J by 6 bases, and 22 bases separated the two germline ends. Germline V CDR1 and CDR2: DFQATT, SNEGSKA (reference sequence). Four PCR rounds used nested alpha and beta constant region primers plus the SP2 primer. TCRdb reprocessed the UMI-ligation and nested PCR reads with MiXCR, giving one entry per CDR3 protein. The sample has roughly 36,000 distinct CDR3 sequences; roughly 9.6% are singletons. Specified treatment: skin biopsy from PPD injection site in Mantoux-positive individual. An oligonucleotide containing a UMI was ligated to the 3' end of TCR cDNA.

This receptor was taken from an adult in good health. The sequencing here drew on skin, taken from a tuberculin skin test site. This chain uses TRBV20-1 with TRBJ2-3; unclear D gene. CDR3 nucleotides: TGCAGTGCTAGGACCCCAGACCATACCCACACTGATACGCAGTATTTT. Protein: CSARTPDHTHTDTQYF.